These 10 T cell receptor beta chains originate from one sample sequenced in a study of post-analysis software for immune sequencing data. The study, taken as a whole, reports: Roughly five TRBV segments appeared more often in patients than in controls, and TRBV5-6, TRBV5-1 and TRBV20-1 were among these.

The antigens of these receptors remain unknown. Libraries were made from TCR beta cDNA, and they carried unique molecular identifiers. TCRdb independently ran MiXCR on the PCR reads; one entry per CDR3 protein. The sample includes approximately 460,000 distinct CDR3 sequences, approximately 45% of them seen just once. The sequenced sample was blood. All receptors derive from a girl aged 10-17 years with multiple sclerosis.

V and J are TRBV15 and TRBJ2-7; 10 nucleotides line up with TRBD1. Losses at the gene ends were 3 bases for V and 3 bases for J; bases not matched to a gene: 5. The CDR3 spans 15 residues. The germline CDR1 and CDR2 sequences are LNHNV and YYDKDF (reference sequence). The CDR3 DNA is TGTGCCACCAGCAGTACAGACAGGGGGCTCTACGAGCAGTACTTC. This codes for CATSSTDRGLYEQYF.

This sequence joins TRBV20-1 and TRBJ2-1, with 7 bases aligning to TRBD1. Germline CDR1 DFQATT, CDR2 SNEGSKA (reference sequence). The CDR3 extends over 14 amino acids. Trimming at V came to 6 bases and at J to 2 bases, leaving 7 bases not matched to a gene. For the CDR3, the DNA is TGCAGTGCAAAAGACAGGGCGACCTACAATGAGCAGTTCTTC. Its translation is CSAKDRATYNEQFF.

Only a few counts were recorded for this clonotype. The V and J genes are TRBV27 and TRBJ2-1, with a possible D match to TRBD2 (7 bases). CDR1 is MNHEY and CDR2 is SMNVEV in the germline V gene (reference sequence). This CDR3 is built from 14 residues. V lost 2 bases and J lost 6, with 11 bases in between. As DNA, the CDR3 is TGTGCCAGCAGTTTACTGGGAGGGGGCAATGAGCAGTTCTTC. It encodes CASSLLGGGNEQFF.

This clonotype was detected only a few times. This chain joins TRBV6-1 and TRBJ2-4, with D perhaps TRBD1 (6 bases). The CDR3 covers 12 residues. Trimming took 1 base from V and 9 from J, leaving 7 bases between them. The germline CDR1 and CDR2 sequences are MNHNS and SASEGT. The CDR3 here is CASSEVGGIQYF. The CDR3 bases are TGTGCCAGCAGTGAAGTAGGGGGCATTCAGTACTTC.

The rearrangement uses TRBV29-1 and TRBJ2-1; D is unresolved. V was cut by 7 bases and J by 5 bases, with 12 bases left in between. The CDR3 contains 12 residues. The germline gives CDR1 SQVTM, CDR2 ANQGSEA. CDR3 sequence: CSERSSDNEQFF. In DNA, the CDR3 is TGCAGCGAGAGGTCCTCGGACAATGAGCAGTTCTTC.

This clonotype has a handful of counts. CDR3 protein: CATALAGPNEQFF. CDR3 nucleotide sequence: TGCGCCACCGCACTAGCGGGCCCCAATGAGCAGTTCTTC. The chain combines TRBV4-1 with TRBJ2-1; 9 bases line up with TRBD2. CDR1 MGHRA and CDR2 YSYEKL come from the germline V gene. The CDR3 is made up of 13 amino acids. V was clipped by 10 bases and J by 6 bases; unmatched bases: 7.

This clonotype was found a few times. The chain couples TRBV10-3 to TRBJ2-7; TRBD1 matches at 8 bases. V was pared by 6 bases and J by 2 bases, with 3 bases of the junction left unmatched. Germline lookup yields CDR1 ENHRY and CDR2 SYGVKD. The CDR3 covers 13 residues. CDR3 region: CAIRGQGTYEQYF. The CDR3 region has the DNA TGTGCCATCAGAGGACAGGGTACCTACGAGCAGTACTTC.

V gene TRBV21-1 combines with J gene TRBJ2-7; TRBD2 was called by the table and not checked on the DNA. TRBV21-1 counts as a pseudogene. This CDR3 contains 16 residues. In DNA form, the CDR3 reads TGTGCCAGCAGCAAGGATCTAGCGGGAGGGGCCTACGAGCAGTACTTC. Its translation: CASSKDLAGGAYEQYF.

The rearrangement joins TRBV2 to TRBJ2-2; 7 bases map to TRBD2. From germline, CDR1 is SNHLY and CDR2 FYNNEI. V was pared by 4 bases and J by 3 bases, with 8 bases of the junction left unmatched. This CDR3 comprises 16 residues. The DNA of the CDR3 is TGTGCCAGCAGTGTAGGTCTAGCGGCTTACACCGGGGAGCTGTTTTTT. As protein: CASSVGLAAYTGELFF. Full variable domain (missing parts from reference TRBV2 and TRBJ2-2): EPEVTQTPSHQVTQMGQEVILRCVPISNHLYFYWYRQILGQKVEFLVSFYNNEISEKSEIFDDQFSVERPDGSNFTLKIRSTKLEDSAMYFCASSVGLAAYTGELFFGEGSRLTVL.

This chain joins TRBV5-1 and TRBJ2-1; D unclear. Trimming left V 4 bases short and J 8 bases short, with 10 bases between. The CDR3 contains 12 residues. The germline gives CDR1 SGHRS, CDR2 YFSETQ. The CDR3 DNA is TGCGCCAGCAGCGCCCTGGTGGATGAGCAGTTCTTC. It translates to CASSALVDEQFF.